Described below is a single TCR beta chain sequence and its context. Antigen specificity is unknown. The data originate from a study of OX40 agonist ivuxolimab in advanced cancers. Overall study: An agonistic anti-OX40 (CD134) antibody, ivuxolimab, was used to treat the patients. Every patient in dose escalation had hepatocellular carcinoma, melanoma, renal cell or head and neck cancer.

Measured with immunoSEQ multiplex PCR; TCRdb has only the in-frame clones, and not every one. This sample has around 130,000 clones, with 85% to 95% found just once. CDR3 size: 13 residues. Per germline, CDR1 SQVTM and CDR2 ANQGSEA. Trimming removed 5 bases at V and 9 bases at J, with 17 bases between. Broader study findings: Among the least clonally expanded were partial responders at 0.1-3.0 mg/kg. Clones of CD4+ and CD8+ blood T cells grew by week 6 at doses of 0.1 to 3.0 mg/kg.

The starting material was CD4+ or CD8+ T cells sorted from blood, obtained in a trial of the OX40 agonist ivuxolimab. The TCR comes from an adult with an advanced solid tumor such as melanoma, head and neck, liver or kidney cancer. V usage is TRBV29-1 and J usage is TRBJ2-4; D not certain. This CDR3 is CSVLFGGRGIQYF. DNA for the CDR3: TGCAGCGTTTTGTTTGGTGGGCGAGGCATTCAGTACTTC.